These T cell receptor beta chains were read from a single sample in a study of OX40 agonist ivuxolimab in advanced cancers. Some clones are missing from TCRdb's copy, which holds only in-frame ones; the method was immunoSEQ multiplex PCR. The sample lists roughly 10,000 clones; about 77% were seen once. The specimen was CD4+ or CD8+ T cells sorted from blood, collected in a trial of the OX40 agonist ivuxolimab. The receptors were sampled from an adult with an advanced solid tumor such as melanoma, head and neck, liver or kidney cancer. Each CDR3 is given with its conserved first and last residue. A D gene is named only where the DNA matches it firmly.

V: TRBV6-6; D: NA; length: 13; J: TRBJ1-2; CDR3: CASSYSGSDGYTF; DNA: TGTGCCAGCAGTTACTCCGGATCTGATGGCTACACCTTC
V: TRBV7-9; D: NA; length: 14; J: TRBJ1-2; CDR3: CASRTLSWDYGYTF; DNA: TGTGCCAGCCGGACCCTTTCCTGGGACTATGGCTACACCTTC
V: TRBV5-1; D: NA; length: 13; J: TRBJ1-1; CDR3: CASSFNRNTEAFF; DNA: TGCGCCAGCAGCTTTAACAGGAACACTGAAGCTTTCTTT
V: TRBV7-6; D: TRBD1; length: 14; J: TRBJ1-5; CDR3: CASSKNRGDQPQHF; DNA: TGTGCCAGCAGCAAAAACAGGGGCGATCAGCCCCAGCATTTT
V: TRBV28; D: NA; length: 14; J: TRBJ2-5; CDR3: CASSLASQGETQYF; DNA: TGTGCCAGCAGTTTGGCTAGCCAGGGGGAGACCCAGTACTTC
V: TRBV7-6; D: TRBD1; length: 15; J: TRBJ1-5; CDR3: CASSSDRNLNQPQHF; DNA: TGTGCCAGCAGCTCGGACAGGAACCTTAATCAGCCCCAGCATTTT
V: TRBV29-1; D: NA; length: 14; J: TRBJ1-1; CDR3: CSVLQSSDSTEAFF; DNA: TGCAGCGTCTTACAGTCATCGGATTCCACTGAAGCTTTCTTT
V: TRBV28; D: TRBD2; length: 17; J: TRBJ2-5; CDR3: CASSLWGLAGEGETQYF; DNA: TGTGCCAGCAGTTTATGGGGACTAGCGGGAGAAGGAGAGACCCAGTACTTC
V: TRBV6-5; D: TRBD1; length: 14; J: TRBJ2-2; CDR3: CASSVAGGTGELFF; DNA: TGTGCCAGCAGCGTGGCAGGGGGCACCGGGGAGCTGTTTTTT
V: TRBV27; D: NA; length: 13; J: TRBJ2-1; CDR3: CASSLSVDNEQFF; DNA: TGTGCCAGCAGTTTATCGGTCGATAATGAGCAGTTCTTC
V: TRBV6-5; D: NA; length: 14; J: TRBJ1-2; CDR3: CASSYREFEGSYTF; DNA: TGTGCCAGCAGTTACCGGGAATTCGAAGGGAGCTACACCTTC